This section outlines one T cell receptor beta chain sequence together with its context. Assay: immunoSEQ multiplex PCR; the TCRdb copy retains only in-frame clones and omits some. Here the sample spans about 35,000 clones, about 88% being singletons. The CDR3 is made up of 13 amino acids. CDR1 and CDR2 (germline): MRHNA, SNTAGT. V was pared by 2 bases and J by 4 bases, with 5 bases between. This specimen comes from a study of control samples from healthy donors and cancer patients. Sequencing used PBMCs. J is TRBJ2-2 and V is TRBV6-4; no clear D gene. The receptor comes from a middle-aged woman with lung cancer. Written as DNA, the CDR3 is TGTGCCAGCAGTGACAGAGCCACCGGGGAGCTGTTTTTT. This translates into CASSDRATGELFF.